This TCR beta chain was retrieved from a study of identifying expanded T cells in peripheral blood. Overall study findings and caveats: Across healthy donors, higher total template counts meant significantly greater roughly 2-week count variance. Differentially abundant clones: around 1.2 between replicates, 15 to 17 at about two weeks, roughly 18 at four.

Profiling relied on immunoSEQ multiplex PCR, and the TCRdb table lists in-frame clones only, not all of them. The sample holds approximately 110,000 clones, 80% to 90% seen once. Trimming removed 5 bases from V and 0 bases from J, with 5 bases in between. The CDR3 is made up of 13 amino acids. Germline V gives CDR1 MNHNS, CDR2 SASEGT. Healthy donors had no documented immune events, such as infections, while sampled. Worth noting for this clone: Its matching antigen is unknown.

The V and J genes are TRBV6-1 and TRBJ2-1; D call uncertain. This sequence originates from a person aged 18 to 75 in good health. Specimen: blood. The CDR3 DNA reads TGTGCCAGCAGTTCGGACTCCTACAATGAGCAGTTCTTC. Translation gives CASSSDSYNEQFF.